This TCR beta chain originates from a study of neurological immune-mediated disorders. Germline values: CDR1 SGDLS, CDR2 YYNGEE. The J segment lost 6 bases and the V segment lost 2 bases, leaving 3 bases of the junction unmatched. The CDR3 has 14 amino acids. The cDNA was generated by 5'RACE with 10-nucleotide random UMIs. TCRdb passed the 5' RACE reads through MiXCR, listing each CDR3 protein once. The repertoire includes about 71,000 distinct CDR3 sequences, approximately 13% of them detected once, and about 4.6% sits in the top ten. This sample's time point: longitudinal time-point 1 (baseline). This clonotype was seen at least ten times.

This sequence joins TRBV9 and TRBJ2-2, with 8 bases aligning to TRBD1. Input material: PBMCs. This clonotype was obtained from a female donor with HTLV-1-associated myelopathy (HAM/TSP). CDR3 in amino acids: CASSVQGAPGELFF. The CDR3 DNA is TGTGCCAGCAGCGTCCAGGGGGCCCCCGGGGAGCTGTTTTTT.